What follows are 23 T cell receptor beta chains derived from one specimen sequenced in a study of blood T cell repertoires in COVID-19. Produced via immunoSEQ multiplex PCR; TCRdb's table is partial and in-frame only. The sample lists 160,000 or so clones, approximately 84% occurring once. Sample: peripheral blood. These receptors all stem from a woman over 75 with acute or convalescent COVID-19.

This chain uses TRBV14 with TRBJ1-4; weak D call: TRBD1 (6 bases). The CDR3 covers 15 residues. V was shortened by 1 base and J by 8 bases, with 14 bases between the two germline ends. The germline CDR1 and CDR2 sequences are SGHDN and FVKESK. The DNA of the CDR3 is TGTGCCAGCAGCCAAGCCGGGGGGCCTAGCGAAAAACTGTTTTTT. It is translated as CASSQAGGPSEKLFF.

The rearrangement links TRBV19 to TRBJ2-5; the match to TRBD1 covers 10 bases. Germline values: CDR1 LNHDA, CDR2 SQIVND (reference sequence). The CDR3 extends over 16 amino acids. Losses at the gene ends were 5 bases for V and 3 bases for J; bases not matched to a gene: 9. The CDR3 spells CASSLLGTGDEETQYF. The CDR3 DNA sequence: TGTGCCAGTAGTCTTTTAGGGACAGGGGACGAAGAGACCCAGTACTTC. Drawing the rest from reference TRBV19 and TRBJ2-5, the complete variable domain is DGGITQSPKYLFRKEGQNVTLSCEQNLNHDAMYWYRQDPGQGLRLIYYSQIVNDFQKGDIAEGYSVSREKKESFPLTVTSAQKNPTAFYLCASSLLGTGDEETQYFGPGTRLLVL.

Only a few counts were recorded for this clone. This chain joins TRBV7-9 and TRBJ1-2; 8 bases are shared with TRBD1. The CDR3 extends over 14 amino acids. The V gene's germline CDR1 is SEHNR and CDR2 FQNEAQ (reference sequence). Germline trimming cut 1 base from V and 3 bases from J; bases unmatched to any gene: 1. CDR3 residues: CASSLDRGDYGYTF. As DNA, the CDR3 is TGTGCCAGCAGCTTAGACAGGGGGGACTATGGCTACACCTTC. The whole variable domain, filled in from reference TRBV7-9 and TRBJ1-2, reads DTGVSQNPRHKITKRGQNVTFRCDPISEHNRLYWYRQTLGQGPEFLTYFQNEAQLEKSRLLSDRFSAERPKGSFSTLEIQRTEQGDSAMYLCASSLDRGDYGYTFGSGTRLTVV.

The rearrangement joins TRBV5-5 to TRBJ2-1, with 7 positions matching TRBD1. The ends lost 2 bases at V and 9 bases at J; junction bases unmatched: 14. This CDR3 has 16 residues. The germline V gene encodes CDR1 SGHKS and CDR2 YYEKEE (reference sequence). The CDR3 nucleotides are TGTGCCAGCAGCTTCTCTTCGGGACAGTCTCCCGGTGAGCAGTTCTTC. Translating gives CASSFSSGQSPGEQFF.

The chain recombines TRBV10-1 with TRBJ1-1, with a possible D match to TRBD1 (6 bases). Trimming cost V 10 bases and J 2 bases, with 14 bases left between them. The CDR3 covers 13 residues. Germline V gene sequence: CDR1 WNHNN, CDR2 SYGVQD (reference sequence). The CDR3 region has the DNA TGCGCCACCCGCCAAGGGGGTAACACTGAAGCTTTCTTT. Encoded protein: CATRQGGNTEAFF.

The CDR3 DNA is TGTGCCAGCAGCCGGGGTCTCTCCTACGAGCAGTACTTC. Its protein is CASSRGLSYEQYF. This rearrangement joins TRBV2 to TRBJ2-7; D perhaps matches TRBD2 (5 bases). The CDR3 covers 13 residues. Germline V lookup: CDR1 SNHLY, CDR2 FYNNEI. Trimming pared 6 bases from V and 0 bases from J, leaving 9 bases between. Variable domain in full (rest from reference TRBV2 and TRBJ2-7): EPEVTQTPSHQVTQMGQEVILRCVPISNHLYFYWYRQILGQKVEFLVSFYNNEISEKSEIFDDQFSVERPDGSNFTLKIRSTKLEDSAMYFCASSRGLSYEQYFGPGTRLTVT.

This chain uses TRBV5-5 with TRBJ1-3, with a weak D call TRBD1 (5 bases). CDR3 length equals 16 residues. The V gene's germline CDR1 is SGHKS and CDR2 YYEKEE (reference sequence). Between the trimmed V and J ends, which lost 0 bases and 0 bases, there was a span of 10 bases. The chain's CDR3 is CASSLGRVISGNTIYF. CDR3 nucleotide sequence: TGTGCCAGCAGCTTGGGCAGGGTGATCTCTGGAAACACCATATATTTT.

The gene calls are TRBV28 and TRBJ1-5, with D possibly being TRBD1 (6 bases). The germline V gene encodes CDR1 MDHEN and CDR2 SYDVKM. The CDR3 has 14 residues. V was clipped by 6 bases and J by 6 bases, with 15 bases between them. As DNA, the CDR3 is TGTGCCAGCAGATTACAGGGAGGGGGTCAGCCCCAGCATTTT. The encoded protein is CASRLQGGGQPQHF. Full variable domain (rest looked up from reference TRBV28 and TRBJ1-5): DVKVTQSSRYLVKRTGEKVFLECVQDMDHENMFWYRQDPGLGLRLIYFSYDVKMKEKGDIPEGYSVSREKKERFSLILESASTNQTSMYLCASRLQGGGQPQHFGDGTRLSIL.

The CDR3 region is CASSSGTSRSQETQYF. CDR3 DNA: TGTGCCAGCAGCTCGGGGACTAGCCGCTCCCAAGAGACCCAGTACTTC. The rearrangement links TRBV7-2 to TRBJ2-5; 9 bases match TRBD2. The CDR3 runs 16 residues. The V and J ends lost 4 bases and 1 base, in that order; junction bases with no gene match: 7. Germline V gives CDR1 SGHTA, CDR2 FQGNSA.

This chain joins TRBV28 and TRBJ1-2, with 9 nucleotides matching TRBD1. CDR3 length: 16 residues. Trimming cost V 4 bases and J 8 bases; bases outside gene matches: 14. The germline gives CDR1 MDHEN, CDR2 SYDVKM. As DNA, the CDR3 is TGTGCCAGCAGTTCCCAACCCAGGACAGGGGCGGGCGGCTACACCTTC. Protein product: CASSSQPRTGAGGYTF.

Here the CDR3 reads CASSRSGAGEGNTIYF. The CDR3 DNA is TGCGCCAGCAGCCGCAGTGGGGCAGGGGAGGGAAACACCATATATTTT. V is TRBV4-1 and J is TRBJ1-3, with a possible D match to TRBD1 (6 bases). V gave up 4 bases and J gave up 4 bases, with 17 bases separating them. The CDR3 consists of 16 residues. CDR1 and CDR2 (germline): MGHRA, YSYEKL.

The sample holds one count of this clone. The rearrangement links TRBV6-5 to TRBJ1-6; 7 bases map to TRBD1. The length of the CDR3 is 13 residues. Germline values: CDR1 MNHEY, CDR2 SVGAGI. V shed 8 bases, J shed 5 bases, and the junction held 3 bases outside the gene matches. The CDR3 loop is CASEGQNNSPLHF. In DNA form, the CDR3 reads TGTGCCAGCGAGGGACAGAATAATTCACCCCTCCACTTT.

The chain is built from TRBV5-4 and TRBJ1-1; 7 bases agree with TRBD1. CDR1 is SGHNT and CDR2 is YYREEE in the germline V gene (reference sequence). The CDR3 runs 15 residues. Germline trimming cut 10 bases from V and 5 bases from J; bases unmatched to any gene: 17. CDR3 region: CASSLEGGESTEAFF. In DNA form, the CDR3 reads TGTGCCTCCAGCTTGGAAGGGGGCGAGAGTACTGAAGCTTTCTTT.

The chain carries TRBV9 and TRBJ2-3; D is perhaps TRBD1 (6 bases). V shed 3 bases and J shed 4 bases, with 12 bases lying between them. Germline CDR1 is SGDLS and CDR2 is YYNGEE. The CDR3 spans 14 residues. CDR3 nucleotides: TGTGCCAGCAGCGGTGGGACAAGAGCAGATACGCAGTATTTT. Translation: CASSGGTRADTQYF.

The chain couples TRBV9 to TRBJ1-2; 7 bases line up with TRBD1. The ends lost 3 bases at V and 3 bases at J; junction bases unmatched: 5. The CDR3 sequence is 14 residues long. CDR1 is SGDLS, CDR2 YYNGEE, per germline. Here the CDR3 DNA reads TGTGCCAGCAGCGGACAGGGAAATCACTATGGCTACACCTTC. This gives the protein CASSGQGNHYGYTF.

J is TRBJ1-1 and V is TRBV6-5; D perhaps matches TRBD1 (6 bases). The V and J ends lost 5 bases and 1 base respectively, with 11 bases between them. CDR1 is MNHEY and CDR2 is SVGAGI in the germline V gene. The CDR3 is 14 residues long. This chain's CDR3 is CASSPGERNTEAFF. The CDR3 DNA reads TGTGCCAGCAGTCCAGGGGAAAGGAACACTGAAGCTTTCTTT.

This clone was picked up a small number of times. This chain links TRBV20-1 with TRBJ1-2; D is unresolved. CDR1 and CDR2 from the germline V gene are DFQATT and SNEGSKA (reference sequence). Between the trimmed V and J ends, which lost 3 bases and 3 bases, there was a span of 2 bases. The CDR3 sequence is 10 residues long. The CDR3 here is CSASDYGYTF. In nucleotides, the CDR3 is TGCAGTGCTAGCGACTATGGCTACACCTTC.

The genes are TRBV28 and TRBJ1-2; D might be TRBD1 (5 bases). In germline, CDR1 is MDHEN, CDR2 SYDVKM. The germline V and J ends were trimmed by 3 bases and 8 bases, with 16 bases remaining between them. CDR3 size: 14 residues. CDR3 loop: CASSFAGWIAGYTF. CDR3 DNA: TGTGCCAGCAGTTTCGCAGGGTGGATCGCAGGCTACACCTTC.

In DNA, the CDR3 is TGTGCCAGCAGTGGCGTACACCGGGGTGAGCAGTTCTTC. This sequence encodes CASSGVHRGEQFF. The rearrangement joins TRBV2 to TRBJ2-1, with a possible D match to TRBD2 (5 bases). The CDR3 is 13 amino acids. Trimming removed 4 bases at V and 9 bases at J, with 13 bases between. The germline V gene encodes CDR1 SNHLY and CDR2 FYNNEI.

This sequence joins TRBV7-8 and TRBJ2-2, with D perhaps TRBD1 (6 bases). There are 15 residues in the CDR3. V was pared by 5 bases and J by 2 bases, with 12 bases between. The V gene's germline CDR1 is SGHVS and CDR2 FQNEAQ. CDR3 protein: CASSQRQVNTGELFF. CDR3 coding DNA: TGTGCCAGCAGCCAAAGACAGGTCAACACCGGGGAGCTGTTTTTT.

This sequence joins TRBV2 and TRBJ1-4, with 12 bases lining up with TRBD1. CDR3 length: 19 amino acids. The V gene's germline CDR1 is SNHLY and CDR2 FYNNEI. After removal of 6 bases from V and 1 base from J, the junction contained 12 bases not matched to a gene. This chain's CDR3 is CASRRGTGGEKGTNEKLFF. CDR3 in DNA: TGTGCCAGCAGGAGGGGGACAGGGGGCGAGAAGGGAACTAATGAAAAACTGTTTTTT. Supplemented by reference TRBV2 and TRBJ1-4, the full variable domain reads EPEVTQTPSHQVTQMGQEVILRCVPISNHLYFYWYRQILGQKVEFLVSFYNNEISEKSEIFDDQFSVERPDGSNFTLKIRSTKLEDSAMYFCASRRGTGGEKGTNEKLFFGSGTQLSVL.

This chain links TRBV18 with TRBJ2-7; the D is unclear. The CDR3 totals 14 residues. The germline V and J ends were trimmed by 0 bases and 4 bases, with 10 bases remaining between them. Germline V gene lookup returns CDR1 KGHSH and CDR2 LQKENI. In DNA form, the CDR3 reads TGTGCCAGCTCACCACCTAGCATCTCGTACGAGCAGTACTTC. Its protein product is CASSPPSISYEQYF.

The chain employs TRBV30 and TRBJ1-1; D unresolved. The length of the CDR3 is 13 residues. The germline V gene has CDR1 GTSNPN and CDR2 SVGIG (reference sequence). Between the trimmed V and J ends, which lost 3 bases and 5 bases, there was a span of 13 bases. This chain's CDR3 is CAWSGSVRTEAFF. CDR3 nucleotides: TGTGCCTGGAGCGGTTCGGTGAGGACTGAAGCTTTCTTT.